This is a list of T cell receptor beta chains from one sample in a study of beta chain features in type 1 diabetes. Here immunoSEQ multiplex PCR was the method, and the copy in TCRdb shows in-frame clones only, minus some. Of around 690,000 clones listed, around 12% are singletons. The sample consisted of naive CD4+ T cells from blood. These receptors were collected from a man aged 25 to 40 with type 1 diabetes. CDR3s include the opening cysteine and the closing phenylalanine or tryptophan. A D gene is named only where the DNA matches it firmly. Expanded clones get a size class; other rows say once, few or many, or leave the size out.

d_gene: TRBD1
abundance: few
j_gene: TRBJ2-1
v_gene: TRBV29-1
CDR3nt: TGCAGCGTGTCCGGGACAGCGTCCTACAATGAGCAGTTCTTC
CDR3aa: CSVSGTASYNEQFF

d_gene: TRBD1
abundance: few
j_gene: TRBJ1-5
v_gene: TRBV19
CDR3nt: TGTGCCAGTAGTTTTGGACAGGGGGCTTCATTAAATAGCAATCAGCCCCAGCATTTT
CDR3aa: CASSFGQGASLNSNQPQHF

d_gene: -
abundance: -
j_gene: TRBJ2-2
v_gene: TRBV18
CDR3nt: TGTGCCAGCTCTATTATCGCACAGGAAAACACCGGGGAGCTGTTTTTT
CDR3aa: CASSIIAQENTGELFF

d_gene: TRBD1
abundance: -
j_gene: TRBJ2-7
v_gene: TRBV7-6
CDR3nt: TGTGCCAGCAGCTTAGGCTCCGGGACAGGGAACGAGCAGTACTTC
CDR3aa: CASSLGSGTGNEQYF

d_gene: -
abundance: -
j_gene: TRBJ2-7
v_gene: TRBV7-2
CDR3nt: TGTGCCAGCAGCTCTACTCAGGGGTTTGGGGACGAGCAGTACTTC
CDR3aa: CASSSTQGFGDEQYF

d_gene: -
abundance: few
j_gene: TRBJ1-2
v_gene: TRBV6-5
CDR3nt: TGTGCCAGCAGTTACTCCCCGGGGTCTTCCTATGGCTACACCTTC
CDR3aa: CASSYSPGSSYGYTF

d_gene: -
abundance: -
j_gene: TRBJ1-5
v_gene: TRBV16
CDR3nt: TGTGCCAGCAGCCAGACATCCCGCGGCAATCAGCCCCAGCATTTT
CDR3aa: CASSQTSRGNQPQHF

d_gene: TRBD2
abundance: few
j_gene: TRBJ2-1
v_gene: TRBV7-9
CDR3nt: TGTGCCAGCAGCTTAGGATTGGGACTAGAGCGGACCAATGAGCAGTTCTTC
CDR3aa: CASSLGLGLERTNEQFF

d_gene: -
abundance: few
j_gene: TRBJ2-5
v_gene: TRBV5-4
CDR3nt: TGTGCCAGCAGCTTAGCCGGGACTGAAGAGACCCAGTACTTC
CDR3aa: CASSLAGTEETQYF

d_gene: -
abundance: few
j_gene: TRBJ2-7
v_gene: TRBV7-9
CDR3nt: TGTGCCAGCAGCCCTATACTAAACCCGGCCTACGAGCAGTACTTC
CDR3aa: CASSPILNPAYEQYF

d_gene: TRBD1
abundance: -
j_gene: TRBJ2-3
v_gene: TRBV7-2
CDR3nt: TGTGCCAGCAGCTTTACCGGGACAGGGTTTGGGGATACGCAGTATTTT
CDR3aa: CASSFTGTGFGDTQYF

d_gene: -
abundance: -
j_gene: TRBJ1-6
v_gene: TRBV5-1
CDR3nt: TGCGCCAGCAATACGGGGGGTAATAATTCACCCCTCCACTTT
CDR3aa: CASNTGGNNSPLHF

d_gene: TRBD2
abundance: few
j_gene: TRBJ2-7
v_gene: TRBV6-1
CDR3nt: TGTGCCAGCAGTGAGGGGGGGTTCGAGCAGTACTTC
CDR3aa: CASSEGGFEQYF

d_gene: -
abundance: few
j_gene: TRBJ2-1
v_gene: TRBV11-2
CDR3nt: TGTGCCAGCAGCTTAGTGGGGGGTGAGCAGTTCTTC
CDR3aa: CASSLVGGEQFF

d_gene: TRBD1
abundance: few
j_gene: TRBJ2-7
v_gene: TRBV11-2
CDR3nt: TGTGCCAGCAACCCTAGGGCAGGCCCAGGGGGGCAGTACTTC
CDR3aa: CASNPRAGPGGQYF

d_gene: -
abundance: -
j_gene: TRBJ2-7
v_gene: TRBV11-2
CDR3nt: TGTGCCAGCAGCTTAGTAGGGGGGAGCTACGAGCAGTACTTC
CDR3aa: CASSLVGGSYEQYF

d_gene: -
abundance: few
j_gene: TRBJ1-4
v_gene: TRBV5-1
CDR3nt: TGCGCCAGCAGCCCGGGACGGAATGAAAAACTGTTTTTT
CDR3aa: CASSPGRNEKLFF

d_gene: -
abundance: -
j_gene: TRBJ1-2
v_gene: TRBV4-3
CDR3nt: TGCGCCAGCAGCCGATCCGGGACTTATTATGGCTACACCTTC
CDR3aa: CASSRSGTYYGYTF

d_gene: -
abundance: -
j_gene: TRBJ1-2
v_gene: TRBV28
CDR3nt: TGTGCCAGCAGTTTACTGCGCTATGGCTACACCTTC
CDR3aa: CASSLLRYGYTF

d_gene: -
abundance: few
j_gene: TRBJ2-3
v_gene: TRBV4-3
CDR3nt: TGCGCCAGCAGCCAAGATTTTGGGGTAGTAGCAGATACGCAGTATTTT
CDR3aa: CASSQDFGVVADTQYF